This T cell receptor beta chain was sequenced for a study of shared clonotypes between healthy human individuals. This clone has just a few counts. Its antigen is unidentified. Distinct nucleotide sequences in the sample also encode this CDR3. Generated by immunoSEQ multiplex PCR, the TCRdb table keeps only in-frame clones and is missing some. In the table there are under 2,000,000 clones, about 95% of which are singletons. Naive CD8 cells lacked CD45RO and underwent positive selection for CCR7, leaving out terminally differentiated effector memory CD45RA+ cells. Notes on the study in general: The represented genetic and exposure-history diversity was limited by the small number of donors.

This clonotype originated in a man younger than 35 in good health. The sample taken for sequencing was naive CD8+ T cells sorted from blood.

CDR3 residues: CASSLGQAEAFF. CDR3 DNA: TGCGCCAGCAGCTTGGGACAAGCTGAAGCTTTCTTT. The rearrangement links TRBV5-1 to TRBJ1-1, with no clear D. V lost 0 bases and J 6 bases, leaving 6 bases between the germline ends. The germline gives CDR1 SGHRS, CDR2 YFSETQ. The CDR3 has 12 residues.